This T cell receptor (beta chain) was captured in a study of regulatory T cells in long-lasting Graves disease. Overall study results and limits: TCR diversity in persistent Graves' patients was below that of newly diagnosed ones. When disease was persistent, TRBV28, TRBJ1-2 and TRBJ2-5 were the favored segments.

In its sample, this clonotype was seen many times. The antigen remains unidentified. Arm-PCR of CDR3 regions with iRepertoire HTBI primers generated TCR beta libraries. TCRdb analysed the multiplex PCR reads with MiXCR anew, one entry per CDR3 protein. Of some 450,000 distinct CDR3 sequences listed, roughly 15% were seen once; the top ten hold about 10%. Specified time point: newly diagnosed GD, antithyroid drugs for less than 3 months. The TCR library was made from RNA extracted from PBMCs. This CDR3 comprises 17 residues. Germline loops: CDR1 MNHEY, CDR2 SMNVEV (reference sequence). The V segment lost 5 bases and the J segment 0 bases; nucleotides outside the gene matches: 12. These data were also filed under a second study, of T cells in Graves' hyperthyroidism and ophthalmopathy.

The specimen was peripheral blood mononuclear cells (PBMCs), collected at new diagnosis, from a patient treated with antithyroid drugs. This chain joins TRBV27 and TRBJ2-7, with TRBD1 identical over 8 bases. This TCR was sampled from a woman between 25 and 40 years old with Graves disease. The chain's CDR3 is CASSGNTGGSLSYEQYF. The CDR3 nucleotides read TGTGCCAGCAGTGGGAACACAGGGGGGTCCCTCTCCTACGAGCAGTACTTC.